The 10 T cell receptor beta chains presented below share a single source sample, sequenced in a study of blood T cell repertoires in COVID-19. The data were produced by immunoSEQ multiplex PCR, yet TCRdb's version contains in-frame clones alone and is incomplete. The table has fewer than 250,000 clones, around 85% seen once. Sequenced input: peripheral blood. The receptors stem from a man aged 40-49 years with acute or convalescent COVID-19.

This clone was seen only once. The V gene is TRBV5-1, the J gene TRBJ2-3, with TRBD1 identical over 10 bases. The CDR3 totals 15 residues. V dropped 3 bases and J dropped 6; count of bases not matched to a gene: 7. CDR1 and CDR2 from the germline V gene are SGHRS and YFSETQ. Here the CDR3 DNA reads TGCGCCAGCAGCTCGACAGGGGGCGAATATGATACGCAGTATTTT. Translated: CASSSTGGEYDTQYF.

This chain links TRBV19 with TRBJ1-2, with D possibly matching TRBD1 (5 bases). Germline V gene sequence: CDR1 LNHDA, CDR2 SQIVND (reference sequence). The CDR3 has 13 amino acids. V lost 7 bases and J 6 bases, leaving 15 bases between the germline ends. The CDR3 bases are TGTGCCAGTAAGGGGCAGTTCGGGCATGGCTACACCTTC. Protein: CASKGQFGHGYTF.

The chain combines TRBV21-1 with TRBJ2-7; the table's D call, TRBD1, has no DNA check behind it. TRBV21-1 is marked as a pseudogene. CDR3 length: 17 residues. The CDR3 sequence is CASSRIRTGQGPYEQYF. The CDR3, as DNA: TGTGCCAGCAGCCGGATCAGAACAGGACAGGGTCCCTACGAGCAGTACTTC.

The gene calls are TRBV7-3 and TRBJ2-6; D is uncertain. CDR1 SGHTA and CDR2 FQGTGA come from the germline V gene. The CDR3 is 15 residues long. The V end lost 5 bases, the J end lost 0 bases, and 8 bases lay between the germline ends. CDR3 nucleotide sequence: TGTGCCAGCAGCCCCTGGGCCTCTGGGGCCAACGTCCTGACTTTC. It translates to CASSPWASGANVLTF.

This sequence joins TRBV10-2 and TRBJ1-5, with D maybe TRBD1 (6 bases). CDR1 is WSHSY, CDR2 SAAADI, per germline. The CDR3 covers 17 residues. V lost 3 bases and J lost 3, with 18 bases in between. The DNA for the CDR3 is TGCGCCAGCAGTGACTCCGTTGGGGCAGGGGTCAATCAGCCCCAGCATTTT. This codes for CASSDSVGAGVNQPQHF.

V gene TRBV7-9 combines with J gene TRBJ2-1; D not resolved. The germline V gene encodes CDR1 SEHNR and CDR2 FQNEAQ (reference sequence). This CDR3 has 13 amino acids. V gave up 5 bases and J gave up 8 bases, with 13 bases separating them. CDR3 protein: CASSQNSVDEQFF. CDR3 DNA: TGTGCCAGCAGCCAGAACAGTGTTGATGAGCAGTTCTTC.

This chain joins TRBV19 and TRBJ2-1, with 9 positions matching TRBD1. The CDR3 runs to 16 residues. V was pared by 6 bases and J by 8 bases, with 14 bases of the junction left unmatched. Germline CDR1 and CDR2: LNHDA and SQIVND (reference sequence). CDR3 coding DNA: TGTGCCAGTAGCGAACCGGGACAGGGTAATGTGCATGAGCAGTTCTTC. Protein product: CASSEPGQGNVHEQFF.

V usage is TRBV13 and J usage is TRBJ2-1; D might be TRBD1 (6 bases). Trimming removed 5 bases at V and 2 bases at J, with 13 bases between. This CDR3 comprises 15 residues. In germline, CDR1 is PRHDT, CDR2 FYEKMQ (reference sequence). CDR3 sequence (DNA): TGTGCCAGCAGCCTTCAGGCAGGGGCCTACAATGAGCAGTTCTTC. Translating it yields CASSLQAGAYNEQFF.

The V gene is TRBV5-6, the J gene TRBJ1-2, with unresolved D. The CDR3 runs 14 residues. V lost 3 bases and J 2 bases, leaving 11 bases between the germline ends. CDR1 is SGHDT and CDR2 is YYEEEE in the germline V gene. The CDR3 spells CASSSDMLNYGYTF. CDR3 sequence (DNA): TGTGCCAGCAGCTCCGACATGTTGAACTATGGCTACACCTTC.

For the CDR3, the DNA is TGCGCCAGCAGCCTAGGACTAGCGGGAGAGACCCAGTACTTC. Encoded protein: CASSLGLAGETQYF. The chain carries TRBV5-1 and TRBJ2-5; TRBD2 matches at 11 bases. The germline CDR1 and CDR2 sequences are SGHRS and YFSETQ. J gave up 4 bases and V 4 bases, and 3 bases lay outside the gene matches. This CDR3 spans 14 amino acids.